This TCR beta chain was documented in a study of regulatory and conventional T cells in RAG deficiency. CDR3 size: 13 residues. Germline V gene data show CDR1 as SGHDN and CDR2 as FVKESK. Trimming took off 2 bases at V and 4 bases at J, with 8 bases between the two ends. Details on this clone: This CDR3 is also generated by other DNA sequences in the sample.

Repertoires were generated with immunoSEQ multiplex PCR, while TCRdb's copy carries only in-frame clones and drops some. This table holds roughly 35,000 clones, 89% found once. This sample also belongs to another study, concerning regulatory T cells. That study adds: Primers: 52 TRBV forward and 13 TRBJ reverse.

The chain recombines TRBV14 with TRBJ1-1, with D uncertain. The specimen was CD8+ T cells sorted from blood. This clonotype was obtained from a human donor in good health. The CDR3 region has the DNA TGTGCCAGCAGCCAACCACCGGCCACTGAAGCTTTCTTT. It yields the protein CASSQPPATEAFF. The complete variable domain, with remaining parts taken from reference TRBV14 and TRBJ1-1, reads EAGVTQFPSHSVIEKGQTVTLRCDPISGHDNLYWYRRVMGKEIKFLLHFVKESKQDESGMPNNRFLAERTGGTYSTLKVQPAELEDSGVYFCASSQPPATEAFFGQGTRLTVV.